The 12 T cell receptor beta chains given below trace back to one sample, sequenced in a study of OX40 agonist ivuxolimab in advanced cancers. Libraries were prepared by immunoSEQ multiplex PCR; TCRdb keeps only in-frame clonotypes and omits some of them. The table shows tens of thousands of clones, with over 75% occurring only once. The sequenced sample was CD4+ or CD8+ T cells sorted from blood, obtained in a trial of the OX40 agonist ivuxolimab. The origin of the receptors is an adult with an advanced solid tumor such as melanoma, head and neck, liver or kidney cancer.

The gene calls are TRBV9 and TRBJ2-5, with 7 nucleotides matching TRBD1. This CDR3 contains 14 residues. The trim removed 4 bases at V and 4 bases at J, leaving 7 bases unmatched. Germline CDR1 is SGDLS and CDR2 is YYNGEE. CDR3: CASSTKDRAETQYF. The CDR3 DNA follows: TGTGCCAGCAGCACCAAAGACAGGGCAGAGACCCAGTACTTC.

The V gene is TRBV25-1, the J gene TRBJ1-4, with 7 bases matching TRBD1. This CDR3 comprises 16 residues. Germline-derived CDR1 and CDR2 are MGHDK and SYGVNS. Trimming removed 1 base from V and 5 bases from J; junction bases left unmatched: 7. This CDR3 reads CASSELGDSGNEKLFF. CDR3 nucleotides: TGTGCCAGCAGTGAATTAGGGGACAGCGGAAATGAAAAACTGTTTTTT.

This clone came up a few times. DNA for the CDR3: TGTGCCAGCAGCTTATCCCGTAATGCCGGGGAGCTGTTTTTT. Translation: CASSLSRNAGELFF. This sequence joins TRBV11-2 and TRBJ2-2; D is unresolved. CDR1 and CDR2 (germline): SGHAT, FQNNGV. The CDR3 is made up of 14 amino acids. The ends were cut back, 2 bases at V and 6 bases at J, with 10 bases in the middle.

The genes are TRBV6-5 and TRBJ1-3; D is ambiguous. CDR3 length: 15 residues. CDR1 is MNHEY and CDR2 is SVGAGI in the germline V gene. Trimming took off 6 bases at V and 0 bases at J, with 12 bases between the two ends. CDR3 region: CASRGSATSGNTIYF. The CDR3 DNA reads TGTGCCAGCAGGGGGTCTGCAACCTCTGGAAACACCATATATTTT.

The rearrangement links TRBV7-2 to TRBJ2-3, with no clear D. The germline V gene encodes CDR1 SGHTA and CDR2 FQGNSA. This CDR3 comprises 11 residues. Deletions cut 6 bases from V and 3 bases from J, with 4 bases between. CDR3 loop: CASRLTDTQYF. The CDR3 nucleotides read TGTGCCAGCAGGCTTACAGATACGCAGTATTTT.

The V and J genes are TRBV7-3 and TRBJ2-3, with 8 positions matching TRBD1. V lost 2 bases, J lost 2 bases, and 9 bases stayed unmatched. This CDR3 has 17 amino acids. The germline V gene has CDR1 SGHTA and CDR2 FQGTGA. Here the CDR3 reads CASSLQPGTGSTDTQYF. CDR3 in DNA: TGTGCCAGCAGCTTACAACCCGGGACAGGTTCCACAGATACGCAGTATTTT. The full variable domain, in which reference TRBV7-3 and TRBJ2-3 provide the parts outside the CDR3, is GAGVSQTPSNKVTEKGKYVELRCDPISGHTALYWYRQSLGQGPEFLIYFQGTGAADDSGLPNDRFFAVRPEGSVSTLKIQRTERGDSAVYLCASSLQPGTGSTDTQYFGPGTRLTVL.

The chain is built from TRBV19 and TRBJ2-3; the D gene is possibly TRBD2 (5 bases). V was trimmed by 8 bases and J by 4 bases, leaving 16 bases between them. This CDR3 comprises 14 residues. Germline CDR1 and CDR2: LNHDA and SQIVND (reference sequence). CDR3 sequence (DNA): TGTGCCAGTGGTACACAAAACGGGGCAGATACGCAGTATTTT. Amino acid sequence: CASGTQNGADTQYF.

This clone occurred a few times. The chain recombines TRBV7-2 with TRBJ2-3; 14 positions agree with TRBD2. The CDR3 is 16 residues long. Germline trimming cut 1 base from V and 6 bases from J; bases unmatched to any gene: 3. Germline assignment: CDR1 SGHTA and CDR2 FQGNSA. The CDR3 DNA follows: TGTGCCAGCAGCTTAGTGGGACTAGCGGGAGTGGATACGCAGTATTTT. Protein sequence: CASSLVGLAGVDTQYF.

V and J are TRBV28 and TRBJ2-7, with 7 bases aligning to TRBD2. In germline, CDR1 is MDHEN, CDR2 SYDVKM. With 7 bases clipped from V and 6 bases from J, the junction kept 18 bases outside the gene matches. CDR3 length equals 16 residues. The CDR3 here is CASTQTEGGLEGEQYV. Here the CDR3 DNA reads TGTGCCAGCACCCAAACGGAGGGAGGGCTCGAGGGCGAGCAGTACGTC.

The chain links TRBV30 to TRBJ2-5, with D perhaps given as TRBD1 or TRBD2 (5 bases each). The CDR3 is 19 residues long. Germline V gene lookup returns CDR1 GTSNPN and CDR2 SVGIG (reference sequence). Trimming left V 0 bases short and J 2 bases short, with 25 bases between. CDR3 amino acids: CAWSVLLVAPREWQETQYF. The CDR3 DNA follows: TGTGCCTGGAGTGTACTTCTGGTAGCCCCCAGGGAGTGGCAAGAGACCCAGTACTTC.

The chain joins TRBV6-5 to TRBJ2-7; 10 bases map to TRBD2. CDR3 length equals 13 residues. J gave up 3 bases and V 8 bases, and 4 bases lay outside the gene matches. Germline V gene lookup returns CDR1 MNHEY and CDR2 SVGAGI. For the CDR3, the DNA is TGTGCCAGCCCTAGCGGGAGTTACTACGAGCAGTACTTC. Translated: CASPSGSYYEQYF.

This clone has a single count. This rearrangement joins TRBV28 to TRBJ2-6; D call uncertain. The CDR3 has 15 residues. Germline CDR1 MDHEN, CDR2 SYDVKM. V gave up 3 bases and J gave up 0 bases, with 6 bases separating them. The CDR3 bases are TGTGCCAGCAGTTTTTTTCCCTCTGGGGCCAACGTCCTGACTTTC. The encoded protein is CASSFFPSGANVLTF. Supplemented by reference TRBV28 and TRBJ2-6, the full variable domain reads DVKVTQSSRYLVKRTGEKVFLECVQDMDHENMFWYRQDPGLGLRLIYFSYDVKMKEKGDIPEGYSVSREKKERFSLILESASTNQTSMYLCASSFFPSGANVLTFGAGSRLTVL.